Below are 22 T cell receptor beta chains sequenced from a single sample in a study of T cell responses to AZD1222 COVID-19 vaccine. Sequencing was performed with immunoSEQ multiplex PCR; in TCRdb, only in-frame clones are kept and a portion is missing. The sample lists approximately 110,000 clones, roughly 90% occurring once. Sample: peripheral blood, taken on day 0 of AZD1222 vaccination. These receptors originate from an adult in good health.

In DNA form, the CDR3 reads TGTGCCAGCAGCTTAGAACCATGGGCGTCAGGGAGGAACGAGCAGTACTTC. Encoded protein: CASSLEPWASGRNEQYF. The V gene is TRBV7-8, the J gene TRBJ2-7; tentative D call: TRBD2 (6 bases). CDR3 size: 17 residues. The germline V and J ends were trimmed by 1 base and 5 bases, with 21 bases remaining between them. Germline V gene data show CDR1 as SGHVS and CDR2 as FQNEAQ.

This clone was counted once. This chain uses TRBV9 with TRBJ2-1; D gene uncertain. CDR1 is SGDLS, CDR2 YYNGEE, per germline. V was shortened by 0 bases and J by 3 bases, with 7 bases between the two germline ends. The length of the CDR3 is 14 residues. The CDR3 loop reads CASSVDVVYNEQFF. The CDR3 bases are TGTGCCAGCAGCGTAGACGTGGTCTACAATGAGCAGTTCTTC. The whole variable domain, filled in from reference TRBV9 and TRBJ2-1, reads DSGVTQTPKHLITATGQRVTLRCSPRSGDLSVYWYQQSLDQGLQFLIQYYNGEERAKGNILERFSAQQFPDLHSELNLSSLELGDSALYFCASSVDVVYNEQFFGPGTRLTVL.

The chain recombines TRBV7-2 with TRBJ2-5; the match to TRBD1 covers 10 bases. The length of the CDR3 is 15 residues. V shed 4 bases, J shed 5 bases, and the junction held 7 bases outside the gene matches. Germline CDR1 is SGHTA and CDR2 is FQGNSA. The CDR3 here is CASSSQTGGGETQYF. CDR3 in DNA: TGTGCCAGCAGCTCCCAGACAGGGGGCGGTGAGACCCAGTACTTC. The full variable domain, completed using reference TRBV7-2 and TRBJ2-5, is GAGVSQSPSNKVTEKGKDVELRCDPISGHTALYWYRQSLGQGLEFLIYFQGNSAPDKSGLPSDRFSAERTGGSVSTLTIQRTQQEDSAVYLCASSSQTGGGETQYFGPGTRLLVL.

The genes are TRBV11-2 and TRBJ1-1; a possible D gene is TRBD1 (5 bases). CDR1 and CDR2 from the germline V gene are SGHAT and FQNNGV. The germline V and J ends were trimmed by 1 base and 0 bases, with 6 bases remaining between them. This CDR3 contains 14 residues. In DNA form, the CDR3 reads TGTGCCAGCAGCTTAGGACAGCTGAACACTGAAGCTTTCTTT. It specifies CASSLGQLNTEAFF.

CDR3 DNA sequence: TGTGCCAGCAGTTGGAGGAATTCACCCCTCCACTTT. Encoded protein: CASSWRNSPLHF. The chain is built from TRBV27 and TRBJ1-6; D unclear. This CDR3 region has 12 residues. Trimming removed 4 bases from V and 7 bases from J, with 5 bases in between. Germline loops: CDR1 MNHEY, CDR2 SMNVEV (reference sequence).

The chain uses TRBV27 and TRBJ2-1, with 7 bases aligning to TRBD1. The CDR3 covers 15 residues. The germline V gene encodes CDR1 MNHEY and CDR2 SMNVEV (reference sequence). The V gene end was trimmed by 5 bases and the J gene end by 2 bases; junction bases not matched to a gene: 6. In DNA form, the CDR3 reads TGTGCCAGCAGTCTGGGGACAGTCCCCTACAATGAGCAGTTCTTC. It codes for CASSLGTVPYNEQFF.

This clone was seen once. The chain couples TRBV2 to TRBJ2-3; 9 nucleotides match TRBD2. Germline CDR1 reads SNHLY; CDR2 reads FYNNEI. This CDR3 is built from 16 residues. V was pared by 8 bases and J by 5 bases, with 14 bases of the junction left unmatched. The CDR3 loop reads CASARDSAGGIDTQYF. The CDR3 DNA reads TGTGCCAGCGCAAGGGACTCAGCGGGGGGAATAGATACGCAGTATTTT.

This clone was counted once. This chain joins TRBV4-2 and TRBJ1-4; 8 nucleotides align to TRBD1. From germline, CDR1 is LGHNA and CDR2 YNFKEQ. CDR3 length equals 16 residues. Trimming removed 0 bases from V and 8 bases from J; junction bases left unmatched: 8. The CDR3: CASSQDRGQGAEKLFF. CDR3 bases: TGTGCCAGCAGCCAAGATCGAGGGCAGGGGGCAGAAAAACTGTTTTTT.

This clone was counted once. The chain couples TRBV19 to TRBJ1-2; 7 nucleotides agree with TRBD1. The V gene end was trimmed by 6 bases and the J gene end by 3 bases; junction bases not matched to a gene: 4. The CDR3 covers 13 residues. Germline lookup yields CDR1 LNHDA and CDR2 SQIVND (reference sequence). The CDR3 protein is CASSWTGYYGYTF. The CDR3 nucleotides read TGTGCCAGTAGCTGGACAGGATACTATGGCTACACCTTC.

The genes are TRBV6-2 or TRBV6-3 and TRBJ1-5; D not certain. The CDR3 has 13 residues. Trimming cost V 5 bases and J 4 bases, with 9 bases left between them. Germline V gene sequence: CDR1 MNHEY, CDR2 SVGEGT. The CDR3 reads CASSHQVNQPQHF. CDR3 coding DNA: TGTGCCAGCAGTCATCAGGTTAATCAGCCCCAGCATTTT.

The V call is TRBV7-9, the J call TRBJ2-1; D is perhaps TRBD1 or TRBD2 (5 bases each). Germline CDR1 reads SEHNR; CDR2 reads FQNEAQ (reference sequence). Deletions cut 5 bases from V and 0 bases from J, with 11 bases between. This CDR3 comprises 15 residues. The CDR3 DNA sequence: TGTGCCAGCAGCCCGGGGCGCAGCTCCTACAATGAGCAGTTCTTC. This sequence encodes CASSPGRSSYNEQFF.

The chain is built from TRBV19 and TRBJ1-5, with TRBD1 as a possible D gene (6 bases). The CDR3 is 14 amino acids. The V and J ends lost 9 bases and 7 bases respectively, with 19 bases between them. Per the germline V gene, CDR1 is LNHDA and CDR2 is SQIVND (reference sequence). CDR3 nucleotide sequence: TGTGCCAGCACCAAACGGGGGGCCAAGCAGCCCCAGCATTTT. It specifies CASTKRGAKQPQHF.

The rearrangement uses TRBV9 and TRBJ1-1, with D hard to call. Per the germline V gene, CDR1 is SGDLS and CDR2 is YYNGEE. Trimming stripped 2 bases from V and 3 bases from J, with 8 bases between. The CDR3 is 13 amino acids. CDR3 in DNA: TGTGCCAGCAGCGTCGACGGATACACTGAAGCTTTCTTT. As protein: CASSVDGYTEAFF.

The count of this clone is one. This rearrangement joins TRBV5-4 to TRBJ2-3, with unresolved D. Germline CDR1 and CDR2: SGHNT and YYREEE (reference sequence). V lost 4 bases, J lost 2 bases, and 5 bases lay in between. This CDR3 spans 12 amino acids. The CDR3 coding sequence is TGTGCCAGCAGCCTTACCACAGATACGCAGTATTTT. This codes for CASSLTTDTQYF.

As for this clone: This sample also contains other DNA sequences that code for the same CDR3. The chain is built from TRBV30 and TRBJ1-2; D gene ambiguous. Germline loops: CDR1 GTSNPN, CDR2 SVGIG (reference sequence). Trimming removed 2 bases at V and 7 bases at J, with 8 bases between. The CDR3 runs to 11 residues. In DNA form, the CDR3 reads TGTGCCTGGAGTTTACTTCGTGGCTACACCTTC. Protein: CAWSLLRGYTF. The entire variable domain, with the rest obtained from reference TRBV30 and TRBJ1-2, is as follows: SQTIHQWPATLVQPVGSPLSLECTVEGTSNPNLYWYRQAAGRGLQLLFYSVGIGQISSEVPQNLSASRPQDRQFILSSKKLLLSDSGFYLCAWSLLRGYTFGSGTRLTVV.

This chain links TRBV21-1 with TRBJ1-2; TRBD1, the D gene given by the table, was not confirmed from the DNA. TRBV21-1 represents a pseudogene. The CDR3 has 20 residues. The CDR3 sequence is CASSLTINLQVPILYGGYTF. Written as DNA, the CDR3 is TGTGCCAGCAGCTTGACCATTAATTTACAGGTACCTATACTCTATGGAGGCTACACCTTC.

The chain employs TRBV29-1 and TRBJ1-4; D remains ambiguous. CDR3 size: 13 residues. Germline V lookup: CDR1 SQVTM, CDR2 ANQGSEA. V was trimmed by 4 bases and J by 5 bases, leaving 11 bases between them. The CDR3 sequence: CSVAGELNEKLFF. CDR3 in DNA: TGCAGCGTTGCGGGAGAGTTGAATGAAAAACTGTTTTTT.

V gene TRBV27 combines with J gene TRBJ2-1, with 15 bases identical to TRBD2. CDR3 size: 16 residues. With V trimmed by 4 bases and J by 9 bases, 7 bases remained unmatched. Germline loops: CDR1 MNHEY, CDR2 SMNVEV (reference sequence). CDR3 sequence: CASSSRTSGRESEQFF. In DNA form, the CDR3 reads TGTGCCAGCAGTTCCCGGACTAGCGGGAGGGAAAGTGAGCAGTTCTTC.

This chain uses TRBV27 with TRBJ1-3, with D unresolved. From germline, CDR1 is MNHEY and CDR2 SMNVEV (reference sequence). The V and J ends lost 8 bases and 0 bases respectively, with 8 bases between them. This CDR3 is built from 13 residues. CDR3 loop: CASGPYSGNTIYF. The DNA of the CDR3 is TGTGCCAGCGGGCCCTACTCTGGAAACACCATATATTTT.

The chain employs TRBV7-9 and TRBJ1-1; D may be TRBD1 (5 bases). The CDR3 spans 15 residues. Trimming left V 0 bases short and J 4 bases short, with 12 bases between. Looked up from germline, CDR1 is SEHNR and CDR2 is FQNEAQ (reference sequence). The CDR3 protein is CASSLASGRTTEAFF. The CDR3 coding sequence is TGTGCCAGCAGCTTAGCGTCAGGGAGGACCACTGAAGCTTTCTTT. Full variable domain (rest looked up from reference TRBV7-9 and TRBJ1-1): DTGVSQNPRHKITKRGQNVTFRCDPISEHNRLYWYRQTLGQGPEFLTYFQNEAQLEKSRLLSDRFSAERPKGSFSTLEIQRTEQGDSAMYLCASSLASGRTTEAFFGQGTRLTVV.

The chain employs TRBV27 and TRBJ1-5; 7 nucleotides agree with TRBD1. The CDR3 has 13 amino acids. The ends lost 4 bases at V and 7 bases at J; junction bases unmatched: 4. The germline CDR1 and CDR2 sequences are MNHEY and SMNVEV (reference sequence). CDR3 region: CASSWSGGQPQHF. In DNA form, the CDR3 reads TGTGCCAGCAGTTGGTCAGGGGGGCAGCCCCAGCATTTT.

The genes are TRBV27 and TRBJ1-5, with D hard to call. Trimming left V 2 bases short and J 0 bases short, with 8 bases between. CDR3 size: 15 residues. CDR1 is MNHEY, CDR2 SMNVEV, per germline (reference sequence). As DNA, the CDR3 is TGTGCCAGCAGTTTAACACCAAATAGCAATCAGCCCCAGCATTTT. It specifies CASSLTPNSNQPQHF.